This is a list of T cell receptor beta chains from one sample in a study of shared clonotypes between healthy human individuals. Produced via immunoSEQ multiplex PCR; TCRdb's table is partial and in-frame only. The table has about 2.3 million clones, more than 85% seen once. Sequenced: naive CD4+ T cells from PBMCs. The receptor source for this set is a man aged 18 to 29 in good health. Some clones in this sample may be carry-over from other donors' samples. The CDR3 runs from the conserved cysteine through the conserved F or W. Fields, in order: J gene, D gene, clone size, V gene, CDR3 DNA, CDR3 protein. D genes are given only for firm matches. A clone size is listed for some rows: how often the clone was seen (once, few, many), or a class if it is expanded.

TRBJ2-1 | - | once | TRBV2 | TGTGCCAGCAGTGTATCCAGACTCACCGGTGAGCAGTTCTTC | CASSVSRLTGEQFF
TRBJ2-7 | TRBD1 | - | TRBV2 | TGTGCCAGCAGTGAATATAGACAGGGCTCCTACGAGCAGTACTTC | CASSEYRQGSYEQYF
TRBJ2-1 | TRBD2 | - | TRBV5-1 | TGCGCCAGCAGTAGAGTAGCGGGCAGGGTTGACAATGAGCAGTTCTTC | CASSRVAGRVDNEQFF
TRBJ2-7 | - | - | TRBV5-1 | TGCGCCAGCAGCTTCGGGGACACCTACGAGCAGTACTTC | CASSFGDTYEQYF
TRBJ2-7 | - | - | TRBV19 | TGTGCCAGTAGTCTAAGACAGGCCGGTAACCCCTACGAGCAGTACTTC | CASSLRQAGNPYEQYF
TRBJ2-5 | - | - | TRBV20-1 | TGCAGTGCTCCCCAGGGAGAGACCCAGTACTTC | CSAPQGETQYF
TRBJ1-3 | - | - | TRBV6-5 | TGTGCCAGCAGTTACTCTGAGACCGGAAACACCATATATTTT | CASSYSETGNTIYF
TRBJ1-5 | TRBD1 | - | TRBV19 | TGTGCCAGTAGTCGGACGGGACAGGGGGTTGATCAGCCCCAGCATTTT | CASSRTGQGVDQPQHF
TRBJ2-7 | - | - | TRBV4-1 | TGCGCCAGCAGGCAGGTCGCGGCAGCTTCCTACGAGCAGTACTTC | CASRQVAAASYEQYF
TRBJ2-3 | - | - | TRBV19 | TGTGCCAGTAGTATGGGGGTGGCTAGCGCCCTGGGAGCAGATACGCAGTATTTT | CASSMGVASALGADTQYF
TRBJ2-7 | - | - | TRBV29-1 | TGCAGCGTTGATGCACAACCACCTACCGGCGAGCAGTACTTC | CSVDAQPPTGEQYF
TRBJ1-1 | - | - | TRBV28 | TGTGCCAGCAGTCCCCCACAGGTGACGAACACTGAAGCTTTCTTT | CASSPPQVTNTEAFF
TRBJ1-1 | TRBD1 | - | TRBV6-1 | TGTGCCAGCAGTGAATGGACAGGAAGAAGGGCTGAAGCCTTCTTT | CASSEWTGRRAEAFF
TRBJ2-3 | - | - | TRBV18 | TGTGCCAGCTCACCACCAGGGATCTACACAGATACGCAGTATTTT | CASSPPGIYTDTQYF
TRBJ1-4 | TRBD1 | - | TRBV28 | TGTGCCAGTAACTCGTACAGGGGGCCTTCAACTAATGAAAAACTGTTTTTT | CASNSYRGPSTNEKLFF
TRBJ2-7 | - | - | TRBV9 | TGTGCCAGCAGCGTGAGACCGGACAGCTCACTCTCCTACGAGCAGTACTTC | CASSVRPDSSLSYEQYF
TRBJ2-7 | - | - | TRBV11-2 | TGTGCCAGCAGCCCATACGGGGGCCCCTACGAGCAGTACTTC | CASSPYGGPYEQYF
TRBJ2-2 | - | - | TRBV7-9 | TGTGCCAGTCGGTCGGACGCCAACACCGGGGAGCTGTTTTTT | CASRSDANTGELFF
TRBJ2-7 | - | - | TRBV28 | TGTGCCAGCAGTTTTCTGGGACAACTCAACTACGAGCAGTACTTC | CASSFLGQLNYEQYF
TRBJ1-2 | - | - | TRBV20-1 | TGCAGTGCTGATAGGGGTGGCGGCTACACCTTC | CSADRGGGYTF
TRBJ2-3 | TRBD2 | few | TRBV9 | TGTGCCAGCAGCGTACGGACTAGCGGGGGCACAGATACGCAGTATTTT | CASSVRTSGGTDTQYF
TRBJ2-1 | TRBD2 | - | TRBV11-3 | TGTGCCAGCAGTCTTACTCTAGCGGGAGGGCCATATGAGCAGTTCTTC | CASSLTLAGGPYEQFF
TRBJ2-7 | TRBD2 | - | TRBV28 | TGTGCCAGCCGGGGGGGATACCCCTCCTACGAGCAGTACTTC | CASRGGYPSYEQYF
TRBJ2-7 | - | - | TRBV28 | TGTGCCAGCAATTTGGCCTTTGACAGCTACGAGCAGTACTTC | CASNLAFDSYEQYF
TRBJ1-2 | - | - | TRBV7-8 | TGTGCCAGCAGCTTAGCCCCAACCGTCTATGGCTACACCTTC | CASSLAPTVYGYTF